This TCR beta chain was retrieved from a study of CD8 T cells in ankylosing spondylitis. Study-level points and caveats: Disease-linked clones reportedly showed significant enrichment in matched ankylosing spondylitis synovial fluid. Seemingly characteristic of ankylosing spondylitis blood was a TCR beta motif consisting of roughly 8 highly homologous variants.

This clonotype was observed a handful of times. Its antigen is not identified. TCRdb reprocessed the 5' RACE reads via MiXCR and lists one record per CDR3 protein. The profile shows some 800,000 distinct CDR3 sequences, about 10% of them singletons. The CDR3 runs to 15 residues. Germline V gives CDR1 SGHRS, CDR2 YFSETQ. Unmatched junction bases numbered 9, after V lost 4 bases and J lost 6 bases. V usage is TRBV5-1 and J usage is TRBJ2-7, with 11 bases identical to TRBD1. This receptor was identified in a male donor with ankylosing spondylitis. Sequenced: blood, either unsorted or a sorted T cell fraction (not recorded which). DNA for the CDR3: TGCGCCAGCAGCCAAGGAGGGACAGGGGGACGCGAGCAGTACTTC. Translating gives CASSQGGTGGREQYF.